A single sample is the source of the 5 T cell receptor beta chains below, sequenced in a study of blood T cells in healthy people across ages. A sample-barcoded 5' primer and a J-beta primer mix were used in a second PCR of roughly 6 to 11 cycles. Each CDR3 protein gets one entry after TCRdb re-called the 5' RACE reads with MiXCR. The table records around 400,000 distinct CDR3 sequences, approximately 51% of them present only once. The sample taken for sequencing was blood. These receptors all come from a man in his fifties or sixties in good health.

This clonotype was seen only a few times. CDR3 protein: CAIFAGDTQYF. The CDR3 nucleotides are TGTGCCATCTTTGCGGGGGATACGCAGTATTTT. The V and J genes are TRBV28 and TRBJ2-3; TRBD2 is a possible D gene (6 bases). CDR3 size: 11 residues. The V gene's germline CDR1 is MDHEN and CDR2 SYDVKM. Trimming cost V 10 bases and J 6 bases, with 11 bases left between them.

The J gene is TRBJ1-2, the V gene TRBV5-8; 10 bases align to TRBD1. CDR1 and CDR2 (germline): SGHTS, YDEGEE. The CDR3 has 15 residues. The V gene end was trimmed by 5 bases and the J gene end by 6 bases; junction bases not matched to a gene: 10. The CDR3 sequence: CASRTPGQGFDGYTF. The CDR3 region has the DNA TGTGCCAGCAGAACCCCGGGACAGGGGTTCGATGGCTACACCTTC.

This clonotype came up many times. The chain recombines TRBV20-1 with TRBJ2-5, with 12 bases aligning to TRBD2. After removal of 0 bases from V and 3 bases from J, the junction contained 5 bases not matched to a gene. In germline, CDR1 is DFQATT, CDR2 SNEGSKA (reference sequence). CDR3 length: 16 amino acids. Here the CDR3 reads CSARDLAGGQEETQYF. The DNA of the CDR3 is TGCAGTGCTAGAGACCTAGCGGGAGGGCAGGAAGAGACCCAGTACTTC.

This clonotype appeared many times. The chain couples TRBV29-1 to TRBJ2-3; D is ambiguous. CDR1 is SQVTM and CDR2 is ANQGSEA in the germline V gene. This CDR3 has 13 residues. V was pared by 2 bases and J by 2 bases, with 8 bases between. The CDR3 nucleotides read TGCAGCGTTGAAAGGCCGCTCACAGATACGCAGTATTTT. The encoded protein is CSVERPLTDTQYF.

This clonotype has at least ten counts. This chain joins TRBV2 and TRBJ2-7; 8 nucleotides agree with TRBD1. The CDR3 has 13 residues. After removal of 6 bases from V and 3 bases from J, the junction contained 4 bases not matched to a gene. Germline-derived CDR1 and CDR2 are SNHLY and FYNNEI. The CDR3 loop is CASRRDRSYEQYF. CDR3 nucleotides: TGTGCCAGCAGGCGGGACAGGAGCTACGAGCAGTACTTC.